The source of this TCR beta chain is a study of CD8 T cells in ankylosing spondylitis. Overall study results and limits: A subset of motif variants has previously been described in the synovial fluid and blood of reactive arthritis. The clones that were linked to disease were reported to be significantly enriched in matched synovial fluid samples from ankylosing spondylitis patients.

Germline loops: CDR1 SGHRS, CDR2 YFSETQ. Between the trimmed V and J ends, which lost 0 bases and 2 bases, there was a span of 7 bases. The CDR3 has 14 residues. This clonotype was seen many times. What it binds is not known. One entry per CDR3 protein, called by TCRdb with MiXCR from the 5' RACE reads. The sample consists of roughly 250,000 distinct CDR3 sequences, around 7.8% of them appearing once. The receptor was isolated from a male donor with ankylosing spondylitis or in good health (not recorded which). The rearrangement uses TRBV5-1 and TRBJ2-3; D call uncertain. Sequencing input: blood, either unsorted or a sorted T cell fraction (not recorded which). As DNA, the CDR3 is TGCGCCAGCAGCTTGGGTAGACCCACAGATACGCAGTATTTT. Encoded protein: CASSLGRPTDTQYF.